A selection of T cell receptor beta chains follows, all from one sample in a study of shared clonotypes between healthy human individuals. Assay: immunoSEQ multiplex PCR; the TCRdb copy retains only in-frame clones and omits some. The sample gives roughly 2 million clones, approximately 96% of which show up once; approximately 0.13% is in the top ten. Sequenced: naive CD4+ T cells sorted from blood. The origin of the receptors is a man younger than 35 in good health. Both conserved end residues are part of each CDR3. Each record gives: CDR3 protein, V gene, J gene.

CASSMGDSSLYGYTF	TRBV19	TRBJ1-2
CAISEGPAGNTIYF	TRBV10-3	TRBJ1-3
CASSSPSDRGSINYGYTF	TRBV19	TRBJ1-2
CASSPYIETRNTEAFF	TRBV14	TRBJ1-1
CASSFPLNTEAFF	TRBV6-1	TRBJ1-1
CASRAGTGGHEQYF	TRBV10-1	TRBJ2-7
CASSPGTGNTGELFF	TRBV9	TRBJ2-2
CASSTDRGSHEKLFF	TRBV7-9	TRBJ1-4
CASSLDLAGGNEQFF	TRBV7-9	TRBJ2-1
CASSERRQPGGEAFF	TRBV6-1	TRBJ1-1
CASSAYQGAYEQYF	TRBV6-1	TRBJ2-7
CASSPTRDISYGYTF	TRBV18	TRBJ1-2
CASSYGDLYEQYF	TRBV6-5	TRBJ2-7
CSVEVTGANVLTF	TRBV29-1	TRBJ2-6
CASSLGGSRPNEQFF	TRBV7-2	TRBJ2-1
CASSRHPGENTEAFF	TRBV4-3	TRBJ1-1
CASSRTGGGNTQYF	TRBV5-4	TRBJ2-3
CASSQGPSRGRADLKYF	TRBV4-1	TRBJ2-7
CASSWKTGQGLYNEQFF	TRBV7-8	TRBJ2-1
CSVDQQGQRGYTF	TRBV29-1	TRBJ1-2
CASSMYPGLTFF	TRBV19	TRBJ1-1
CASSPQQDSGNTIYF	TRBV18	TRBJ1-3
CASSELLGRGSYNEQFF	TRBV2	TRBJ2-1
CASSPGTLGHYEQYF	TRBV28	TRBJ2-7
CASSLQGLMEEQYF	TRBV27	TRBJ2-7
CASSLIMAGELFF	TRBV11-2	TRBJ2-2
CSARIDEQYF	TRBV20-1	TRBJ2-7